The clone carrying this T cell receptor (beta chain) has a handful of counts. Recruited during active infection, patients (from Seattle) were subsequently followed longitudinally. This record comes from a study of blood T cell repertoires in COVID-19. Study-wide context: Acute and convalescent COVID-19 samples came from the United States, Italy and Spain. PBMCs, B-cell-depleted T cells, or T cells provided the cDNA or gDNA that made up the material.

Authors' processing steps: Using reference gene primer amplification, nucleated cell counts were estimated. Sequenced by immunoSEQ multiplex PCR; TCRdb stores in-frame clones only, minus some. V and J calls and clone size are as listed in that table; D and trimming were resolved from the DNA. Here the sample spans some 190,000 clones, roughly 84% being singletons. CDR3 length equals 17 residues. V lost 4 bases and J lost 0; bases outside the gene matches: 8. This chain uses TRBV5-3 with TRBJ2-7; TRBD2 aligns across 12 bases. TRBV5-3 is known as an ORF, though its function is uncertain. This clonotype was sampled from a person between 65 and 79 years old with COVID-19, enrolled during active disease. The specimen was peripheral blood. The CDR3 region has the DNA TGTGCCAGAAGCGAAACTAGCGGGAGGCCAAGCTCCTACGAGCAGTACTTC. Encoded protein: CARSETSGRPSSYEQYF.